The 21 T cell receptor beta chains listed next were all sequenced from one sample in a study of cytomegalovirus exposure and HLA in healthy donors. Amplification used 60 Vbeta primers and 13 Jbeta primers. Here immunoSEQ multiplex PCR was the method, and the copy in TCRdb shows in-frame clones only, minus some. The sample consists of about 99,000 clones, roughly 83% of them appearing once. Sequencing was performed on PBMCs. The receptor set was obtained from a male donor in good health and CMV-seropositive.

The chain links TRBV19 to TRBJ1-1; D is uncertain. Germline V gene data show CDR1 as LNHDA and CDR2 as SQIVND (reference sequence). The ends were cut back, 3 bases at V and 0 bases at J, with 8 bases in the middle. This CDR3 has 14 residues. In DNA form, the CDR3 reads TGTGCCAGTAGTATGGAGGTCTTGAACACTGAAGCTTTCTTT. This sequence encodes CASSMEVLNTEAFF.

This rearrangement joins TRBV19 to TRBJ1-1; D gene uncertain. The CDR3 runs to 13 residues. Per the germline V gene, CDR1 is LNHDA and CDR2 is SQIVND (reference sequence). V dropped 4 bases and J dropped 1 base, with 7 bases sitting between them. The CDR3, as DNA: TGTGCCAGTAGTACGGAGGGGAACACTGAAGCTTTCTTT. Encoded protein: CASSTEGNTEAFF.

The V gene is TRBV2, the J gene TRBJ2-3; 8 bases are a match to TRBD2. Unmatched junction bases numbered 5, after V lost 6 bases and J lost 3 bases. Germline values: CDR1 SNHLY, CDR2 FYNNEI. The CDR3 is 14 amino acids. The CDR3 sequence: CASRGLVPTDTQYF. In DNA, the CDR3 is TGTGCCAGCAGGGGACTAGTACCGACAGATACGCAGTATTTT.

This chain uses TRBV7-3 with TRBJ2-5, with a possible D match to TRBD1 (5 bases). In germline, CDR1 is SGHTA, CDR2 FQGTGA. CDR3 size: 13 residues. V lost 1 base, J lost 8 bases, and 11 bases lay in between. The CDR3 loop is CASSLKGQGTQYF. The CDR3 DNA sequence: TGTGCCAGCAGCTTAAAAGGACAAGGAACCCAGTACTTC.

The J gene is TRBJ1-2, the V gene TRBV2; D is perhaps TRBD1 (6 bases). The germline V gene encodes CDR1 SNHLY and CDR2 FYNNEI. The CDR3 has 13 amino acids. The V gene lost 3 bases and the J gene lost 2 bases, with 7 bases spanning the gap. CDR3 in amino acids: CASSDRGNYGYTF. CDR3 bases: TGTGCCAGCAGTGACAGGGGAAACTATGGCTACACCTTC.

This chain links TRBV11-2 with TRBJ1-1, with D hard to call. Germline assignment: CDR1 SGHAT and CDR2 FQNNGV. The CDR3 extends over 14 amino acids. V was clipped by 1 base and J by 1 base, with 7 bases between them. Written as DNA, the CDR3 is TGTGCCAGCAGCTTAGTCTCAGGGAACACTGAAGCTTTCTTT. Residues: CASSLVSGNTEAFF.

The chain is built from TRBV4-3 and TRBJ2-7, with D possibly being TRBD1 (5 bases). There are 15 residues in the CDR3. V dropped 2 bases and J dropped 3 bases, with 14 bases sitting between them. Germline V gene data show CDR1 as LGHNA and CDR2 as YSLEER. Here the CDR3 DNA reads TGCGCCAGCAGCCAATACCGGACGACAGTCTACGAGCAGTACTTC. Its protein is CASSQYRTTVYEQYF.

This sequence joins TRBV19 and TRBJ1-5; D call uncertain. Germline V gene lookup returns CDR1 LNHDA and CDR2 SQIVND (reference sequence). The CDR3 covers 16 residues. The V end was cut by 7 bases, the J end by 0 bases, with 16 bases between. The CDR3 nucleotides read TGTGCCAGTACCCCCGTGGGGAGCTATAGCAATCAGCCCCAGCATTTT. Amino acid sequence: CASTPVGSYSNQPQHF. The whole variable domain, remainder taken from reference TRBV19 and TRBJ1-5, is DGGITQSPKYLFRKEGQNVTLSCEQNLNHDAMYWYRQDPGQGLRLIYYSQIVNDFQKGDIAEGYSVSREKKESFPLTVTSAQKNPTAFYLCASTPVGSYSNQPQHFGDGTRLSIL.

V and J are TRBV4-2 and TRBJ1-3; possibly TRBD1 for D (5 bases). The V end lost 5 bases, the J end lost 0 bases, and 17 bases lay between the germline ends. The CDR3 loop spans 17 amino acids. Per germline, CDR1 LGHNA and CDR2 YNFKEQ. CDR3 nucleotides: TGTGCCAGCAGCGAAAGGATGACAGCTCTCTCTGGAAACACCATATATTTT. Its translation is CASSERMTALSGNTIYF.

The chain recombines TRBV6-5 with TRBJ2-5, with 7 bases matching TRBD2. CDR3 size: 14 residues. Germline assignment: CDR1 MNHEY and CDR2 SVGAGI. Trimming took 2 bases from V and 5 from J; bases not matched to a gene: 5. CDR3 sequence: CASSYGGVLETQYF. The CDR3, as DNA: TGTGCCAGCAGTTACGGGGGGGTTTTGGAGACCCAGTACTTC.

The chain uses TRBV7-9 and TRBJ2-3; 9 bases match TRBD2. V lost 5 bases and J lost 3; bases outside the gene matches: 6. Germline CDR1 SEHNR, CDR2 FQNEAQ (reference sequence). The CDR3 runs 15 residues. This CDR3 reads CASSLTSGITDTQYF. CDR3 coding DNA: TGTGCCAGCAGCCTGACTAGCGGTATAACAGATACGCAGTATTTT.

In this sample, this clone turned up once. The chain couples TRBV7-9 to TRBJ2-4; 10 bases match TRBD2. With 1 base clipped from V and 8 bases from J, the junction kept 5 bases outside the gene matches. Germline V gene sequence: CDR1 SEHNR, CDR2 FQNEAQ (reference sequence). The CDR3 runs 15 residues. Here the CDR3 reads CASSLERGGGYIQYF. CDR3 nucleotides: TGTGCCAGCAGCTTAGAGCGGGGGGGCGGGTACATTCAGTACTTC.

This clone was seen a single time. V and J are TRBV14 and TRBJ2-1; D not resolved. CDR3 length: 14 amino acids. CDR1 is SGHDN, CDR2 FVKESK, per germline. Trimming cost V 1 base and J 5 bases, with 9 bases left between them. In DNA form, the CDR3 reads TGTGCCAGCAGCCAAGTGTCTAGACACAATGAGCAGTTCTTC. This encodes CASSQVSRHNEQFF.

This chain joins TRBV4-1 and TRBJ1-3, with D maybe TRBD1 (5 bases). The V gene lost 3 bases and the J gene lost 2 bases, with 14 bases spanning the gap. Germline CDR1 reads MGHRA; CDR2 reads YSYEKL. The CDR3 totals 16 residues. The CDR3 here is CASSQGTGEPGNTIYF. As DNA, the CDR3 is TGCGCCAGCAGCCAGGGGACGGGAGAACCTGGAAACACCATATATTTT.

This chain connects TRBV18 to TRBJ1-1, with a tentative D call TRBD1 (6 bases). Deletions cut 2 bases from V and 4 bases from J, with 11 bases between. CDR1 and CDR2 (germline): KGHSH, LQKENI. This CDR3 region has 14 residues. The CDR3 DNA is TGTGCCAGCTCACCAAGATGGGGGCTCACTGAAGCTTTCTTT. It codes for CASSPRWGLTEAFF.

V usage is TRBV6-4 and J usage is TRBJ1-6; the match to TRBD1 covers 8 bases. CDR1 is MRHNA, CDR2 SNTAGT, per germline. The CDR3 is 13 residues long. After removal of 6 bases from V and 7 bases from J, the junction contained 2 bases not matched to a gene. The CDR3 DNA is TGTGCCAGCAGACAGGGGGGAAATTCACCCCTCCACTTT. Its protein product is CASRQGGNSPLHF.

The chain couples TRBV19 to TRBJ1-6; D is possibly TRBD1 (6 bases). The germline gives CDR1 LNHDA, CDR2 SQIVND (reference sequence). The V end lost 4 bases, the J end lost 11 bases, and 15 bases lay between the germline ends. The CDR3 spans 14 residues. CDR3: CASSRDRTGTPLHF. The CDR3 nucleotides are TGTGCCAGTAGTAGAGACAGGACCGGGACACCCCTCCACTTT.

The chain employs TRBV2 and TRBJ2-3, with 8 bases identical to TRBD2. This CDR3 region has 16 residues. The junction had 13 bases not matched to a gene; V was cut back by 0 bases and J by 11 bases. Per germline, CDR1 SNHLY and CDR2 FYNNEI. This chain's CDR3 is CASSEARPGRGVRQYF. In DNA, the CDR3 is TGTGCCAGCAGTGAAGCACGGCCGGGGCGGGGGGTAAGGCAGTATTTT.

The rearrangement uses TRBV2 and TRBJ2-5, with D possibly matching TRBD2 (6 bases). The CDR3 length is 14 residues. Per the germline V gene, CDR1 is SNHLY and CDR2 is FYNNEI. The V end was cut by 2 bases, the J end by 4 bases, with 11 bases between. The CDR3 DNA reads TGTGCCAGCAGTGAATGGGGGGAGCGAGAGACCCAGTACTTC. Translation: CASSEWGERETQYF. Complete variable domain (other parts from reference TRBV2 and TRBJ2-5): EPEVTQTPSHQVTQMGQEVILRCVPISNHLYFYWYRQILGQKVEFLVSFYNNEISEKSEIFDDQFSVERPDGSNFTLKIRSTKLEDSAMYFCASSEWGERETQYFGPGTRLLVL.

V and J are TRBV6-1 and TRBJ1-5; no definite D call. This CDR3 comprises 15 residues. The V gene lost 1 base and the J gene lost 1 base, with 8 bases spanning the gap. Germline V CDR1 and CDR2: MNHNS, SASEGT. CDR3 nucleotide sequence: TGTGCCAGCAGTGAAGGTGCGGTCAGCAATCAGCCCCAGCATTTT. It codes for CASSEGAVSNQPQHF.

In this sample, this clone turned up once. The chain uses TRBV2 and TRBJ1-1; 7 bases fit TRBD1. V lost 6 bases and J lost 1; bases outside the gene matches: 5. The CDR3 spans 14 residues. From germline, CDR1 is SNHLY and CDR2 FYNNEI. The CDR3 loop reads CASSRQGQNTEAFF. Written as DNA, the CDR3 is TGTGCCAGCAGCCGACAGGGCCAGAACACTGAAGCTTTCTTT.